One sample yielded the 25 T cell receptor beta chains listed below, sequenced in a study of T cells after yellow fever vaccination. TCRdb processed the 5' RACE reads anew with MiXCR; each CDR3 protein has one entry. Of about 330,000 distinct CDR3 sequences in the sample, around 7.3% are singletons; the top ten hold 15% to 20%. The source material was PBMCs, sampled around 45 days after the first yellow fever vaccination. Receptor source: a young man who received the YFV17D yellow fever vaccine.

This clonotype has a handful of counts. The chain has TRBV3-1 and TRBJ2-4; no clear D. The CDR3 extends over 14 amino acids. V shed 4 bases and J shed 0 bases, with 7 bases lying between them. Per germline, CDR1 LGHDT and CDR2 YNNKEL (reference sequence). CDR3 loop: CASSPWIAKNIQYF. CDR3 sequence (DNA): TGTGCCAGCAGCCCTTGGATAGCCAAAAACATTCAGTACTTC.

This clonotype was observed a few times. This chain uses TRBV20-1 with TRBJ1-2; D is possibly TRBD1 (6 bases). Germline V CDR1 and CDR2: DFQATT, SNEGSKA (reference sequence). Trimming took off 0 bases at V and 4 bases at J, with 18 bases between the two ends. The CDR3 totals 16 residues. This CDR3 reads CSARDYGQGKGYGYTF. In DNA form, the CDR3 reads TGCAGTGCTAGAGATTATGGTCAGGGGAAGGGCTATGGCTACACCTTC.

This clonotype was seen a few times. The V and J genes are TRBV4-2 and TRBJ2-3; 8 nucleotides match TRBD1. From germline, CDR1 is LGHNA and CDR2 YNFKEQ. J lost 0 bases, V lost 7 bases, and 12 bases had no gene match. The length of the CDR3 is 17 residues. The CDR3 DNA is TGTGCCAGCATCACCCTTGAGCAGGGGGCTAGCACAGATACGCAGTATTTT. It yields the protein CASITLEQGASTDTQYF.

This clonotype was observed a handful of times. The CDR3 nucleotides read TGTGCCAGCTCGGTTTACTCGGGACAGCCCCAGCATTTT. Protein product: CASSVYSGQPQHF. The V gene is TRBV27, the J gene TRBJ1-5; the D is unclear. The ends were cut back, 8 bases at V and 7 bases at J, with 15 bases in the middle. The CDR3 has 13 residues. CDR1 MNHEY and CDR2 SMNVEV come from the germline V gene (reference sequence).

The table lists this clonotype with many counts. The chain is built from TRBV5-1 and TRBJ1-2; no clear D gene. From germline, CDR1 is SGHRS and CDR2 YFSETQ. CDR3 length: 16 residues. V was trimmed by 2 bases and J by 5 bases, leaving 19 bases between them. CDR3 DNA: TGCGCCAGCAGCTTCTGGGCCCGCGTCACGGCTTATGGCTACACCTTC. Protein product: CASSFWARVTAYGYTF. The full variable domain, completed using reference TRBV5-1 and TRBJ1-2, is KAGVTQTPRYLIKTRGQQVTLSCSPISGHRSVSWYQQTPGQGLQFLFEYFSETQRNKGNFPGRFSGRQFSNSRSEMNVSTLELGDSALYLCASSFWARVTAYGYTFGSGTRLTVV.

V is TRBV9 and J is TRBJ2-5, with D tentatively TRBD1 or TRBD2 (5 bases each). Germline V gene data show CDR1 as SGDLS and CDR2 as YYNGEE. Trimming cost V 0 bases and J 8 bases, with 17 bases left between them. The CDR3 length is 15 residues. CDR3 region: CASSVEAGDLETQYF. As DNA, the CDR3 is TGTGCCAGCAGCGTAGAGGCCGGGGACCTGGAAACCCAGTACTTC.

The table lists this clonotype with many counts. The CDR3 DNA reads as TGTGCCACAAGGGGAGGCGGGATTGAGCAGTTCTTC. Protein product: CATRGGGIEQFF. The chain combines TRBV2 with TRBJ2-1; perhaps TRBD2 as D (6 bases). The length of the CDR3 is 12 residues. Germline lookup yields CDR1 SNHLY and CDR2 FYNNEI. The V end lost 10 bases, the J end lost 9 bases, and 16 bases lay between the germline ends.

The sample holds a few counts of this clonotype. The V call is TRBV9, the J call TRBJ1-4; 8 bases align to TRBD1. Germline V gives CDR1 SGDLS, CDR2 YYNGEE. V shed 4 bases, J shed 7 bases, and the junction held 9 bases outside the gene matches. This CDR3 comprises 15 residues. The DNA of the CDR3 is TGTGCCAGCAGCTCTCGGGCACAGGGGGTTGAAAAACTGTTTTTT. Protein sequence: CASSSRAQGVEKLFF.

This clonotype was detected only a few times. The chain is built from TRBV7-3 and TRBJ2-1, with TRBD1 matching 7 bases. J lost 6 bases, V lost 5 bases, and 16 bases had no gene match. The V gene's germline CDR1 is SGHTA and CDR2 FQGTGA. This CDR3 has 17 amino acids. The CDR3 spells CASSPRDRSTLINEQFF. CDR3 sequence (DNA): TGTGCCAGCAGCCCACGGGACAGATCCACCCTTATCAATGAGCAGTTCTTC.

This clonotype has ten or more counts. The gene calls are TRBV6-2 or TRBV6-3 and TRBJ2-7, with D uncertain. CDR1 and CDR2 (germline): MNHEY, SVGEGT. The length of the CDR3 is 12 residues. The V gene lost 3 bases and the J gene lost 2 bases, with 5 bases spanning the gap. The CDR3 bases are TGTGCCAGCAGTTATCCGGCCTACGAGCAGTACTTC. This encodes CASSYPAYEQYF.

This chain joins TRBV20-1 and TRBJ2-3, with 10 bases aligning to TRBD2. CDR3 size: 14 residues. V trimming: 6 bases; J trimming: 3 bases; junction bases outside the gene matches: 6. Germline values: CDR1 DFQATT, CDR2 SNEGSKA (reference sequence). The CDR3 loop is CSAWELAGTDTQYF. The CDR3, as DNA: TGCAGTGCCTGGGAACTAGCGGGGACAGATACGCAGTATTTT.

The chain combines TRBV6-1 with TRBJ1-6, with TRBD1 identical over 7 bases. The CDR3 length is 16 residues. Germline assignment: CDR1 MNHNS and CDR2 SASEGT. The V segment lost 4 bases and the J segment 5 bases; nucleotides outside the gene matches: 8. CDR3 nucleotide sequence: TGTGCCAGCAGTGTCGACAGGGTGAGAGATAATTCACCCCTCCACTTT. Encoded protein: CASSVDRVRDNSPLHF.

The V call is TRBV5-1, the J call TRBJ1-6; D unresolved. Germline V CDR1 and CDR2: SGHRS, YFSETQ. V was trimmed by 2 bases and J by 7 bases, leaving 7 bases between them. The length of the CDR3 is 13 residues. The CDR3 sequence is CASSFDVNSPLHF. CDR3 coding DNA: TGCGCCAGCAGCTTCGACGTAAATTCACCCCTCCACTTT.

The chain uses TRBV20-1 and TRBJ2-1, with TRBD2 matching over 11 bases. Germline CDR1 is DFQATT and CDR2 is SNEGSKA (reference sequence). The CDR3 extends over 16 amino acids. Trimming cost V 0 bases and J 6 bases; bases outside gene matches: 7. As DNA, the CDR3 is TGCAGTGCTAGAGACTGGTCTAGCGGGGGGTTCAATGAGCAGTTCTTC. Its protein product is CSARDWSSGGFNEQFF.

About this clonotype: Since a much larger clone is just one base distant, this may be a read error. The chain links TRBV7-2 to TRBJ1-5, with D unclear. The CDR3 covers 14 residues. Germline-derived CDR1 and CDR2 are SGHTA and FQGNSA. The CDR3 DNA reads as TGTGCCAGCAGCTTATCCGGTTTGAATCAGCCCGAGCATTTT. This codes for CASSLSGLNQPEHF.

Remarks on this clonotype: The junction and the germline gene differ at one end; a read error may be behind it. CDR3 protein: CAGSSGGTGELFF. CDR3 nucleotide sequence: TGTGCCGGTAGTAGCGGGGGCACCGGGGAGCTGTTTTTT. The J gene is TRBJ2-2, the V gene TRBV19; 9 bases map to TRBD2. In germline, CDR1 is LNHDA, CDR2 SQIVND (reference sequence). This CDR3 region has 13 residues. Based on the CDR3 plus reference TRBV19 and TRBJ2-2, the full variable domain is DGGITQSPKYLFRKEGQNVTLSCEQNLNHDAMYWYRQDPGQGLRLIYYSQIVNDFQKGDIAEGYSVSREKKESFPLTVTSAQKNPTAFYLCAGSSGGTGELFFGEGSRLTVL.

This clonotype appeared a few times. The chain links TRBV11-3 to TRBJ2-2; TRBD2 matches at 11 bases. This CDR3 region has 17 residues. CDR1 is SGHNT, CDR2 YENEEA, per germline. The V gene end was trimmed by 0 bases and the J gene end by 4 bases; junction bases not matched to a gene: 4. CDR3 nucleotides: TGTGCCAGCAGCTTAGAGGGCGGACTAGCGGGCACCGGGGAGCTGTTTTTT. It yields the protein CASSLEGGLAGTGELFF.

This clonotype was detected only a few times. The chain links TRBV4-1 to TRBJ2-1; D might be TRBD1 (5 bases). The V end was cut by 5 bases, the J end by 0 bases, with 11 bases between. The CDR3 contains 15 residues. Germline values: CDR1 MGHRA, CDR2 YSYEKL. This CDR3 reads CASSRGLLSYNEQFF. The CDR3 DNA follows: TGCGCCAGCAGCAGGGGCCTACTCTCCTACAATGAGCAGTTCTTC.

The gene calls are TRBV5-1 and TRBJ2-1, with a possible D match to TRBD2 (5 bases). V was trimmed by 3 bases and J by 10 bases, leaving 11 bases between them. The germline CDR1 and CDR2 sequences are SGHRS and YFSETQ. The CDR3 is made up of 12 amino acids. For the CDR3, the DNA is TGCGCCAGCAGCTGGACTGGGGAGGAGCAGTTCTTC. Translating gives CASSWTGEEQFF.

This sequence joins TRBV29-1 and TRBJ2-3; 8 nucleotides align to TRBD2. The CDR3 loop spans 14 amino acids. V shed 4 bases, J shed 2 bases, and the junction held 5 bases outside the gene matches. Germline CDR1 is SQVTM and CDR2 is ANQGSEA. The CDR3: CSVGNSGNTDTQYF. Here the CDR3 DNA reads TGCAGCGTTGGTAATAGCGGGAACACAGATACGCAGTATTTT.

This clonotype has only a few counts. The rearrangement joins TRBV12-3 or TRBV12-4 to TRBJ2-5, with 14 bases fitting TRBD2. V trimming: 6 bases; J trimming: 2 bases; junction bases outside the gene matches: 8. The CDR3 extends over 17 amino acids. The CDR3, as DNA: TGTGCCAGCAGCCCGACTGGGACTAGCGGGGGTCAAGAGACCCAGTACTTC. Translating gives CASSPTGTSGGQETQYF.

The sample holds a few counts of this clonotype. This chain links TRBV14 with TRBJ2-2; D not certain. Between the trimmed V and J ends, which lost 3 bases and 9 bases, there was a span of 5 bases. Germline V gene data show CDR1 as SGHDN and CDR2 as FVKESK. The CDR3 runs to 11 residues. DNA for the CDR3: TGTGCCAGCAGCCAGTTCAGGGAGCTGTTTTTT. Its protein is CASSQFRELFF.

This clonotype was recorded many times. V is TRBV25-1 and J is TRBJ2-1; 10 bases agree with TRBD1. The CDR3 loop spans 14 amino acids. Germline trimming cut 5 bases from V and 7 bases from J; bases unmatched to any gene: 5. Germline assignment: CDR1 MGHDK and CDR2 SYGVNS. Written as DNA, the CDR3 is TGTGCCAGCAGTAACCCGGGACAGGGGAATGAGCAGTTCTTC. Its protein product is CASSNPGQGNEQFF.

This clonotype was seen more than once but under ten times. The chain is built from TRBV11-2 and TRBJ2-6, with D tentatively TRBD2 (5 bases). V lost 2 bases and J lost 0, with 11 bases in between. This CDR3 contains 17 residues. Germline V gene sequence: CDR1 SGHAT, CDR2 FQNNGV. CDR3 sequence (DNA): TGTGCCAGCAGCTTAATGGACTCCGGCTCTGGGGCCAACGTCCTGACTTTC. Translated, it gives CASSLMDSGSGANVLTF.

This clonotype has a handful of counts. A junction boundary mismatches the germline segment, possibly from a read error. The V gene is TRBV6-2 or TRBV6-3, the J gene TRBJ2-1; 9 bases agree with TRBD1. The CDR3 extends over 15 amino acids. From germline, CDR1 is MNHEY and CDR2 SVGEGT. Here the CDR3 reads CASSDSGTGYNEQFF. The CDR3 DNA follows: TGTGCCAGCAGTGACTCCGGGACAGGGTACAATGAGCAGTTCTTC.